These 2 T cell receptor beta chains share one sample of origin, sequenced in a study of shared clonotypes between healthy human individuals. Measured with immunoSEQ multiplex PCR; TCRdb has only the in-frame clones, and not every one. This table holds 1.5 million to 2.5 million clones, 85% to 95% found once. CD45RO-negative, CCR7-selected cells formed the naive CD8 fraction, which excluded terminally differentiated effector memory CD45RA+ cells. Sequencing was carried out using naive CD8+ T cells sorted from blood. The receptors stem from a man aged 18 to 29 in good health.

V is TRBV6-5 and J is TRBJ2-1; TRBD2 matches 9 bases. The V gene end was trimmed by 5 bases and the J gene end by 4 bases; junction bases not matched to a gene: 6. The CDR3 totals 15 residues. CDR1 and CDR2 (germline): MNHEY, SVGAGI. The CDR3 nucleotides are TGTGCCAGCAGTGCCCTAGCGGGGTTTTACAATGAGCAGTTCTTC. This gives the protein CASSALAGFYNEQFF.

Worth noting for this clone: Other DNA sequences in the sample encode the same CDR3. V usage is TRBV27 and J usage is TRBJ2-7, with D possibly TRBD2 on 5 matching bases. The CDR3 has 14 residues. Germline CDR1 is MNHEY and CDR2 is SMNVEV (reference sequence). Trimming shortened V by 3 bases and J by 2 bases, and 11 bases separated the two germline ends. CDR3 sequence (DNA): TGTGCCAGCAGTTTCAGGACGGGGACCTACGAGCAGTACTTC. Protein: CASSFRTGTYEQYF.